One TCR beta chain is described in this entry. Which antigen it targets is not known. One base away there is no much larger clone; base qualities are not given. Participants in the prospective study were aged roughly 18 to 100 years, lived in approximately 26 United States geographic areas, and enrolled through a virtual design. To assign participants to cohorts, the prospective study relied on clinical history that participants themselves reported in a screening survey and a study questionnaire. Exposed participants had been in contact, within 2 weeks of entering the study, with a person who had a PCR-confirmed or clinician-diagnosed case of COVID-19. In the prospective study, whole blood, serum and a nasopharyngeal or oropharyngeal swab were collected from each participant by mobile phlebotomists. Prospective study participants could optionally give additional blood draws and questionnaires over an approximately 2-month period. Before DNA extraction, blood samples from the prospective study were shipped at room temperature or frozen.

This entry comes from a study of blood T cell repertoires in COVID-19 (dated by TCRdb to 2020 to 2022). The study in broad terms: Collaborator samples came from the United States, Italy and Spain and covered acute and convalescent phases of COVID-19. The material from the prospective study consisted of cDNA or gDNA derived from T cells, B-cell-depleted T cells, or PBMCs. The dataset comprised deeply sampled blood TCRbeta repertoires from subjects exposed to, actively infected with, or recovered from COVID-19. The repertoires were made available in a free public database intended to serve as a resource for research on the immune response to SARS-CoV-2. Samples came from the ongoing ImmuneRACE study (first 160 participants) plus 1,254 subjects from 6 global collaborators. A de-identified subject ID, COVID-19 status, age in years and sex were almost always included in the sample metadata. HLA class I and class II types, where available, came from metadata supplied by the sample provider rather than from assay-based typing.

The CDR1 and CDR2 encoded by the germline V gene are MDHEN and SYDVKM. V lost 2 bases and J lost 1 base; the stretch between them is 8 bases long. The CDR3, cysteine through phenylalanine, is 14 amino acids long. The read is trimmed to its CDR3 DNA, 42 bases read in frame from base 1. The immunoSEQ Assay, a bias-controlled multiplex PCR, was used to amplify TCRbeta CDR3 regions from genomic DNA. Turning to the authors' computational methods: The number of nucleated cells in each sample was estimated by amplification of reference gene primers within the assay. To quantify the absolute abundance of each unique TCRbeta CDR3 rearrangement, sequence reads were collapsed and filtered. Productive Simpson clonality was computed per sample as the square root of Simpson's diversity index over productive rearrangements. TCRdb mirrors the immuneACCESS table, restricted to in-frame sequences. Some clones are absent from its copies; in checked studies, under half trace to an unresolved V gene, and the reason for the others is unknown. The D gene and trimming were derived from the DNA, and the V and J assignments and clone size from that table. This sample lists about 300,000 clones; 85% were detected once. The ten largest make up around 1.8% of the sample.

Beyond this particular receptor, the publication reports: The quantity of clinical and demographic metadata differed by source and by participant and was supplied without curation.

Input material: PBMCs or T cells enriched from blood (not recorded which). The sequence came from a woman younger than 45 who had been exposed to COVID-19. The chain employs TRBV28 and TRBJ1-1; no D gene can be assigned with confidence. The CDR3 region has the sequence CASSLRGANTEAFF. The DNA sequence is given as TGTGCCAGCAGTTTACGGGGTGCGAACACTGAAGCTTTCTTT.